These T cell receptor beta chains were read from a single sample in a study of T-cell reconstitution after alpha-beta-depleted transplantation in children. TCRdb recomputed calls from the PCR reads with MiXCR, one row per CDR3 protein. This sample has hundreds of thousands of distinct CDR3 sequences; roughly 14% occur once, and the top ten carry 0.79%. Sequenced material: PBMCs, taken before TCRalphabeta/CD19-depleted stem cell transplant. These receptors all come from a girl aged 2 to 10 with congenital amegakaryocytic thrombocytopenia, due to receive a stem cell transplant. The CDR3 runs from the conserved cysteine through the conserved F or W. Fields, in order: V gene, J gene, D gene, clone size, CDR3 protein, CDR3 DNA. D genes are given only for firm matches. Clone size is shown for a subset of rows, as once, few, many or a class of expanded clone.

TRBV10-3	TRBJ2-1	TRBD1	many	CAISDFDRDPYNEQFF	TGTGCCATCAGTGATTTCGACAGGGACCCTTATAATGAGCAGTTCTTC
TRBV7-9	TRBJ2-2	.	few	CASSPFGGVRTGELFF	TGTGCCAGCAGCCCCTTCGGGGGAGTTCGGACCGGGGAGCTGTTTTTT
TRBV7-9	TRBJ1-2	TRBD1	.	CASSARTGEGYTF	TGTGCCAGCAGCGCCCGCACAGGGGAAGGCTACACCTTC
TRBV7-9	TRBJ2-7	TRBD2	.	CASSPAGVGHEQYF	TGTGCCAGCAGCCCGGCGGGAGTAGGCCACGAGCAGTACTTC
TRBV3-1	TRBJ1-1	.	few	CASSRLAGTEAFF	TGTGCCAGCAGCCGTTTAGCGGGCACTGAAGCTTTCTTT
TRBV28	TRBJ2-3	TRBD1	.	CASSTGGTGADTQYF	TGTGCCAGCAGCACTGGCGGGACAGGAGCAGATACGCAGTATTTT
TRBV20-1	TRBJ2-1	.	many	CSAKRALTYNEQFF	TGCAGTGCCAAGAGGGCACTGACCTACAATGAGCAGTTCTTC
TRBV12-3/TRBV12-4	TRBJ1-2	.	.	CATYDGDLNYGYTF	TGTGCCACCTATGATGGGGACCTTAACTATGGCTACACCTTC
TRBV13	TRBJ1-1	.	many	CATLSGEDTEAFF	TGTGCCACCCTGAGTGGGGAGGACACTGAAGCTTTCTTT
TRBV29-1	TRBJ2-5	.	many	CSVVGVTGQETQYF	TGCAGCGTTGTTGGGGTAACGGGTCAAGAGACCCAGTACTTC
TRBV7-9	TRBJ2-1	TRBD2	many	CASSLVTQRETYNEQFF	TGTGCCAGCAGCTTAGTTACCCAGCGGGAGACCTACAATGAGCAGTTCTTC
TRBV19	TRBJ2-7	.	few	CASSPKTASSYEQYF	TGTGCCAGTAGTCCGAAGACAGCCAGCTCCTACGAGCAGTACTTC
TRBV5-4	TRBJ2-3	TRBD1	few	CASRAWTGGTDTQYF	TGTGCCAGCAGGGCCTGGACAGGGGGCACAGATACGCAGTATTTT
TRBV5-5	TRBJ2-4	.	many	CASSPPTQTLQYF	TGTGCCAGCAGCCCCCCGACACAGACACTTCAGTACTTC
TRBV7-6	TRBJ1-5	TRBD1	few	CASSAYPQGDKKWPQHF	TGTGCCAGCAGCGCCTACCCGCAGGGGGATAAGAAGTGGCCCCAGCATTTT
TRBV24-1	TRBJ2-7	TRBD2	.	CATSDSSGSSSYEQYF	TGTGCCACCAGTGACAGTAGCGGGAGTAGCTCCTACGAGCAGTACTTC
TRBV7-2	TRBJ1-2	TRBD1	many	CASSLDAGGNGYTF	TGTGCCAGCAGCTTAGACGCAGGGGGCAATGGCTACACCTTC
TRBV2	TRBJ1-1	TRBD1	few	CASSPGQLTEAFF	TGTGCCAGCAGTCCGGGACAGCTCACTGAAGCTTTCTTT
TRBV6-5	TRBJ2-3	TRBD2	many	CASSPAGEQNTQYF	TGTGCCAGCAGTCCCGCGGGGGAACAAAATACGCAGTATTTT
TRBV6-5	TRBJ2-5	TRBD1	many	CASNLQGGVETQYF	TGTGCCAGCAATTTACAGGGGGGAGTCGAGACCCAGTACTTC
TRBV11-2	TRBJ2-2	TRBD2	few	CASSLTSGRANGELFF	TGTGCCAGCAGCTTAACTAGCGGGAGGGCTAACGGGGAGCTGTTTTTT
TRBV2	TRBJ1-3	.	.	CASSVSSWEGTLSGNTIYF	TGTGCCAGCAGTGTTTCGTCGTGGGAAGGTACCCTCTCTGGAAACACCATATATTTT
TRBV11-2	TRBJ2-1	.	.	CASSHPLGSPGDEQFF	TGTGCCAGCAGCCACCCCCTCGGGAGCCCCGGGGATGAGCAGTTCTTC
TRBV12-3/TRBV12-4	TRBJ2-3	.	few	CASSFEVSPDTQYF	TGTGCCAGCAGTTTCGAGGTTAGCCCAGATACGCAGTATTTT
TRBV20-1	TRBJ2-1	.	.	CTAVDNEQFF	TGCACTGCAGTAGACAATGAGCAGTTCTTC
TRBV15	TRBJ2-4	.	few	CATSRDRSPVAKNIQYF	TGTGCCACCAGCAGAGATAGATCCCCAGTAGCCAAAAACATTCAGTACTTC
TRBV5-1	TRBJ2-1	TRBD2	.	CASSLLGGSGNEQFF	TGCGCCAGCAGCTTGCTTGGCGGGAGCGGCAATGAGCAGTTCTTC
TRBV29-1	TRBJ2-1	.	many	CSVEDLRAIAYNEQFF	TGCAGCGTTGAAGATCTTCGGGCGATAGCCTACAATGAGCAGTTCTTC
TRBV19	TRBJ2-1	TRBD2	few	CASNQLARDNEQFF	TGTGCCAGTAATCAACTAGCGAGAGACAATGAGCAGTTCTTC
TRBV27	TRBJ2-2	TRBD2	few	CASSLGLGGGELFF	TGTGCCAGCAGTTTGGGACTAGGTGGCGGGGAGCTGTTTTTT
TRBV28	TRBJ2-7	.	many	CASSLRFRVYEQYF	TGTGCCAGCAGTTTAAGATTCCGAGTCTACGAGCAGTACTTC
TRBV28	TRBJ2-3	.	.	CASSLEADSAFDTQYF	TGTGCCAGCAGTTTAGAGGCCGACAGCGCATTCGATACGCAGTATTTT
TRBV7-9	TRBJ2-5	.	many	CASSPAMQETQYF	TGTGCCAGCAGCCCCGCGATGCAAGAGACCCAGTACTTC
TRBV21-1	TRBJ2-1	.	few	CASSKVTGGEDEQFF	TGTGCCAGCAGCAAAGTTACAGGGGGCGAGGATGAGCAGTTCTTC
TRBV28	TRBJ1-2	.	.	CASSLHDRGGGYTF	TGTGCCAGCAGTTTACACGACCGGGGGGGAGGCTACACCTTC
TRBV24-1	TRBJ2-7	.	few	CATTLGVWSYEQYF	TGTGCCACCACCCTTGGGGTTTGGTCGTACGAGCAGTACTTC
TRBV12-3/TRBV12-4	TRBJ2-7	TRBD1	many	CASSFGAGGYEQYF	TGTGCCAGCAGTTTTGGGGCAGGGGGCTACGAGCAGTACTTC
TRBV11-3	TRBJ2-3	.	few	CASSRKRDTQYF	TGTGCCAGCAGCCGGAAGCGTGATACGCAGTATTTT
TRBV5-1	TRBJ2-5	.	few	CASSFPGQETQYF	TGTGCCAGCAGTTTTCCGGGGCAAGAGACCCAGTACTTC
TRBV7-9	TRBJ2-7	.	.	CASSFSSWGAPSYDQYF	TGTGCCAGCAGCTTTTCAAGTTGGGGGGCCCCCTCCTACGACCAGTACTTC
TRBV7-9	TRBJ2-1	.	many	CASSWVQEQFF	TGTGCCAGCAGCTGGGTACAGGAGCAGTTCTTC
TRBV12-3/TRBV12-4	TRBJ2-1	.	many	CASSLDGVVGEQFF	TGTGCCAGCAGCCTGGACGGGGTGGTGGGTGAGCAGTTCTTC
TRBV20-1	TRBJ2-7	TRBD2	.	CSASSSGGSSYEQYF	TGCAGTGCTAGTTCTAGCGGCGGGAGCTCCTACGAGCAGTACTTC
TRBV29-1	TRBJ2-1	TRBD1	many	CSERQGVGEQFF	TGCAGCGAAAGACAGGGGGTGGGTGAGCAGTTCTTC
TRBV20-1	TRBJ2-7	TRBD1	many	CSASSGGYEQYF	TGCAGTGCTAGCTCAGGGGGCTACGAGCAGTACTTC
TRBV25-1	TRBJ2-5	TRBD2	.	CASSEAGTTHGETQYF	TGTGCCAGCAGTGAAGCGGGGACTACTCACGGGGAGACCCAGTACTTC
TRBV9	TRBJ2-7	.	many	CASSPRGDSSYEQYF	TGTGCCAGCAGTCCTAGGGGCGACAGCTCCTACGAGCAGTACTTC
TRBV25-1	TRBJ2-7	TRBD2	few	CASSDTTSAIYEQYF	TGTGCCAGCAGTGACACAACTAGCGCGATCTACGAGCAGTACTTC
TRBV12-3/TRBV12-4	TRBJ2-3	.	many	CASSLSSGTDTQYF	TGTGCCAGCAGTTTATCGAGCGGCACAGATACGCAGTATTTT